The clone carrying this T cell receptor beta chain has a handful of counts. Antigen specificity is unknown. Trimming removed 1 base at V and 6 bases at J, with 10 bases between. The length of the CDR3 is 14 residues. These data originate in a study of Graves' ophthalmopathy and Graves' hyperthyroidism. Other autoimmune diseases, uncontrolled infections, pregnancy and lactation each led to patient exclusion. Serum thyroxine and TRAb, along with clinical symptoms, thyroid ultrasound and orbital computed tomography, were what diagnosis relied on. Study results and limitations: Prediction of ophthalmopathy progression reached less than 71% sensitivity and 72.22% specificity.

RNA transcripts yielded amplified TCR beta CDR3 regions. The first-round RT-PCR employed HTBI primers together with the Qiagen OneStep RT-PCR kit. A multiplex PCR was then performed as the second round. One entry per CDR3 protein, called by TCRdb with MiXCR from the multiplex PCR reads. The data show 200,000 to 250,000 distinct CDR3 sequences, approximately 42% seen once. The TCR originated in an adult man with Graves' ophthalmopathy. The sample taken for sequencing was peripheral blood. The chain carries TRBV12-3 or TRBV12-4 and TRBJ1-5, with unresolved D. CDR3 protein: CASSLDLGGQPQHF. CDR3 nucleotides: TGTGCCAGCAGTTTAGACCTGGGAGGTCAGCCCCAGCATTTT.